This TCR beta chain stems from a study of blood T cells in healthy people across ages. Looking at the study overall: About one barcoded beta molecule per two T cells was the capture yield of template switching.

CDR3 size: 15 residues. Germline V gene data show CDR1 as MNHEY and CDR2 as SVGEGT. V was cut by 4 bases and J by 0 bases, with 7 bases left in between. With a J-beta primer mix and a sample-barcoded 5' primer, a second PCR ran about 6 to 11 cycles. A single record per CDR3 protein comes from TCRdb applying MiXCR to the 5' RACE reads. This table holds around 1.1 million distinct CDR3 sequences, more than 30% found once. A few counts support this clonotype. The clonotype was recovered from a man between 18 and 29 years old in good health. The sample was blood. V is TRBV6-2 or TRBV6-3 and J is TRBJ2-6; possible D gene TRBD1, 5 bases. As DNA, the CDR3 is TGTGCCAGCAGTTGGGGCTCCTCTGGGGCCAACGTCCTGACTTTC. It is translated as CASSWGSSGANVLTF.